Each of the 21 T cell receptor beta chains below was sequenced from the same sample in a study of T cell responses to AZD1222 COVID-19 vaccine. Libraries were prepared by immunoSEQ multiplex PCR; TCRdb keeps only in-frame clonotypes and omits some of them. The top ten clones hold around 1.9% of a sample with around 140,000 clones, more than 90% of them seen once. The material was peripheral blood, obtained 28 days after the second AZD1222 dose. Every receptor here comes from an adult who received the AZD1222 COVID-19 vaccine.

The chain recombines TRBV19 with TRBJ1-3, with D tentatively TRBD1 (6 bases). V lost 5 bases, J lost 0 bases, and 14 bases lay in between. CDR3 length: 16 amino acids. From germline, CDR1 is LNHDA and CDR2 SQIVND (reference sequence). The DNA for the CDR3 is TGTGCCAGTAGTCGATACAGGGTTTTCTCTGGAAACACCATATATTTT. This encodes CASSRYRVFSGNTIYF.

This sequence joins TRBV7-8 and TRBJ1-5; a possible D gene is TRBD1 (5 bases). CDR1 is SGHVS, CDR2 FQNEAQ, per germline. The V gene lost 3 bases and the J gene lost 2 bases, with 8 bases spanning the gap. The CDR3 extends over 14 amino acids. Here the CDR3 reads CASSFSGGNQPQHF. The CDR3, as DNA: TGTGCCAGCAGCTTCTCGGGGGGCAATCAGCCCCAGCATTTT.

V usage is TRBV27 and J usage is TRBJ1-1, with D perhaps TRBD1 (5 bases). This CDR3 is 13 amino acids long. The V end lost 8 bases, the J end lost 6 bases, and 16 bases lay between the germline ends. Germline-derived CDR1 and CDR2 are MNHEY and SMNVEV (reference sequence). CDR3 sequence reads: CASYGHPSPEAFF. CDR3 sequence (DNA): TGTGCCAGCTATGGACACCCGTCACCTGAAGCTTTCTTT.

The V call is TRBV5-1, the J call TRBJ2-5, with D tentatively TRBD1 (5 bases). V gave up 2 bases and J gave up 2 bases, with 10 bases separating them. This CDR3 region has 14 residues. The germline gives CDR1 SGHRS, CDR2 YFSETQ. The CDR3 DNA reads TGCGCCAGCAGCTTCAACAGGTTACAAGAGACCCAGTACTTC. Residues: CASSFNRLQETQYF.

This sequence joins TRBV7-6 and TRBJ2-6, with TRBD2 matching 8 bases. From germline, CDR1 is SGHVS and CDR2 FNYEAQ. The ends lost 5 bases at V and 1 base at J; junction bases unmatched: 10. The CDR3 spans 18 residues. The CDR3 DNA reads TGTGCCAGCAGCCCGGGACTAGTAGTGGGTTCTGGGGCCAACGTCCTGACTTTC. It encodes CASSPGLVVGSGANVLTF.

The table lists this clone with a few counts. The gene calls are TRBV6-4 and TRBJ2-1, with D unclear. Germline CDR1 reads MRHNA; CDR2 reads SNTAGT. The CDR3 is 14 amino acids. V was clipped by 2 bases and J by 8 bases, with 13 bases between them. The CDR3 is CASSDDNAVDEQFF. Written as DNA, the CDR3 is TGTGCCAGCAGTGACGACAATGCGGTCGATGAGCAGTTCTTC.

This chain joins TRBV7-2 and TRBJ1-2, with D possibly TRBD1 on 6 matching bases. This CDR3 region has 17 residues. V was pared by 2 bases and J by 0 bases, with 16 bases between. Germline loops: CDR1 SGHTA, CDR2 FQGNSA. The CDR3 coding sequence is TGTGCCAGCAGCTTAAATGCCCCGGACAGAGCTAACTATGGCTACACCTTC. This sequence encodes CASSLNAPDRANYGYTF.

The chain carries TRBV30 and TRBJ1-4; no clear D. Trimming pared 3 bases from V and 8 bases from J, leaving 16 bases between. Germline V gene sequence: CDR1 GTSNPN, CDR2 SVGIG (reference sequence). This CDR3 is built from 14 residues. CDR3 sequence reads: CAWSAGRDREKLFF. The CDR3 DNA reads as TGTGCCTGGAGCGCCGGTAGGGATCGGGAAAAACTGTTTTTT.

This chain joins TRBV11-2 and TRBJ1-1; possibly TRBD1 for D (5 bases). There are 15 residues in the CDR3. The germline V gene has CDR1 SGHAT and CDR2 FQNNGV. V was cut by 5 bases and J by 1 base, with 14 bases left in between. The CDR3 coding sequence is TGTGCCAGCAGCCCGAGGGGTTCAGGGAACACTGAAGCTTTCTTT. Protein product: CASSPRGSGNTEAFF.

The V and J genes are TRBV19 and TRBJ1-5; D is perhaps TRBD1 (5 bases). Germline V gene lookup returns CDR1 LNHDA and CDR2 SQIVND (reference sequence). This CDR3 is 13 amino acids long. Between the trimmed V and J ends, which lost 10 bases and 5 bases, there was a span of 15 bases. The CDR3 here is CATSGTADQPQHF. In DNA form, the CDR3 reads TGTGCCACCTCCGGGACGGCAGATCAGCCCCAGCATTTT. Using reference TRBV19 and TRBJ1-5 for the parts outside the CDR3, the full variable domain is DGGITQSPKYLFRKEGQNVTLSCEQNLNHDAMYWYRQDPGQGLRLIYYSQIVNDFQKGDIAEGYSVSREKKESFPLTVTSAQKNPTAFYLCATSGTADQPQHFGDGTRLSIL.

The chain carries TRBV19 and TRBJ1-2; a weak D match, TRBD1 (6 bases). With 5 bases removed from V and 3 bases from J, the gap between germline ends came to 13 bases. The CDR3 has 14 residues. Germline-derived CDR1 and CDR2 are LNHDA and SQIVND (reference sequence). CDR3 nucleotide sequence: TGTGCCAGTAGTGGATACAGGGACTACTATGGCTACACCTTC. Translated, it gives CASSGYRDYYGYTF.

This chain uses TRBV19 with TRBJ1-2; 8 positions agree with TRBD1. The CDR3 totals 15 residues. The junction had 7 bases not matched to a gene; V was cut back by 6 bases and J by 1 base. CDR1 and CDR2 (germline): LNHDA, SQIVND (reference sequence). The CDR3 reads CASSPDRGFNYGYTF. Written as DNA, the CDR3 is TGTGCCAGTAGCCCTGACAGGGGATTTAACTATGGCTACACCTTC.

The chain employs TRBV5-8 and TRBJ1-3; D remains unclear. V was cut by 1 base and J by 4 bases, with 6 bases left in between. The CDR3 totals 13 residues. Germline CDR1 reads SGHTS; CDR2 reads YDEGEE. The CDR3 DNA reads as TGTGCCAGCAGCTTGCGCCAGGGAAACACCATATATTTT. As protein: CASSLRQGNTIYF.

V and J are TRBV7-3 and TRBJ1-1; tentative D call: TRBD1 (6 bases). V lost 5 bases to trimming and J lost 5 bases, with 12 bases between them. Germline V CDR1 and CDR2: SGHTA, FQGTGA. The CDR3 extends over 13 amino acids. This CDR3 is CASSLNQGTEAFF. CDR3 bases: TGTGCCAGCAGCCTTAACCAGGGGACTGAAGCTTTCTTT.

The CDR3 reads CASSLEGAGQNTEAFF. The CDR3 bases are TGCGCCAGCAGCCTAGAAGGAGCAGGACAGAACACTGAAGCTTTCTTT. The chain couples TRBV5-1 to TRBJ1-1; possibly TRBD1 for D (5 bases). CDR3 length: 16 amino acids. CDR1 SGHRS and CDR2 YFSETQ come from the germline V gene. The V gene lost 4 bases and the J gene lost 1 base, with 17 bases spanning the gap.

This chain connects TRBV7-8 to TRBJ1-4; 10 bases line up with TRBD1. Germline V gene data show CDR1 as SGHVS and CDR2 as FQNEAQ. V shed 6 bases and J 1 base; nucleotides not matched to a gene: 5. The CDR3 contains 16 residues. The chain's CDR3 is CASSPDRGQTNEKLFF. DNA for the CDR3: TGTGCCAGCAGTCCCGACAGGGGGCAAACTAATGAAAAACTGTTTTTT.

J is TRBJ1-2 and V is TRBV14; a possible D gene is TRBD1 (5 bases). The CDR3 runs 15 residues. V shed 1 base and J shed 1 base, with 10 bases lying between them. Germline V CDR1 and CDR2: SGHDN, FVKESK. CDR3 in DNA: TGTGCCAGCAGCCAAGTAGGGGCTAATAACTATGGCTACACCTTC. Encoded protein: CASSQVGANNYGYTF. Combining the CDR3 with reference TRBV14 and TRBJ1-2 gives the whole variable domain EAGVTQFPSHSVIEKGQTVTLRCDPISGHDNLYWYRRVMGKEIKFLLHFVKESKQDESGMPNNRFLAERTGGTYSTLKVQPAELEDSGVYFCASSQVGANNYGYTFGSGTRLTVV.

In this sample, this clone turned up a few times. V and J are TRBV15 and TRBJ1-2; 7 bases fit TRBD1. V gave up 5 bases and J gave up 4 bases; unmatched junction bases: 13. The CDR3 has 16 amino acids. Germline V gene lookup returns CDR1 LNHNV and CDR2 YYDKDF (reference sequence). CDR3 DNA sequence: TGTGCCACCAGCCTCCGGACAGGACATTCAATCTATGGCTACACCTTC. Encoded protein: CATSLRTGHSIYGYTF.

The chain joins TRBV9 to TRBJ1-1; D is unresolved. Germline V gene lookup returns CDR1 SGDLS and CDR2 YYNGEE. The CDR3 totals 14 residues. V was shortened by 0 bases and J by 3 bases, with 9 bases between the two germline ends. CDR3 region: CASSVGTAYTEAFF. CDR3 in DNA: TGTGCCAGCAGCGTAGGGACTGCTTACACTGAAGCTTTCTTT. The whole variable domain, filled in from reference TRBV9 and TRBJ1-1, reads DSGVTQTPKHLITATGQRVTLRCSPRSGDLSVYWYQQSLDQGLQFLIQYYNGEERAKGNILERFSAQQFPDLHSELNLSSLELGDSALYFCASSVGTAYTEAFFGQGTRLTVV.

J is TRBJ1-6 and V is TRBV18; 7 positions match TRBD1. Germline V gene sequence: CDR1 KGHSH, CDR2 LQKENI. CDR3 length: 15 residues. Losses at the gene ends were 4 bases for V and 8 bases for J; bases not matched to a gene: 8. In nucleotides, the CDR3 is TGTGCCAGCTCACAACAGGGGCAGGGTGATTCACCCCTCCACTTT. It encodes CASSQQGQGDSPLHF.

The chain recombines TRBV27 with TRBJ2-2, with D perhaps TRBD1 (5 bases). This CDR3 is 14 amino acids long. Germline CDR1 reads MNHEY; CDR2 reads SMNVEV (reference sequence). V was clipped by 5 bases and J by 6 bases, with 13 bases between them. This CDR3 is CASSPSGPPGELFF. CDR3 nucleotides: TGTGCCAGCAGTCCCTCAGGGCCCCCCGGGGAGCTGTTTTTT.